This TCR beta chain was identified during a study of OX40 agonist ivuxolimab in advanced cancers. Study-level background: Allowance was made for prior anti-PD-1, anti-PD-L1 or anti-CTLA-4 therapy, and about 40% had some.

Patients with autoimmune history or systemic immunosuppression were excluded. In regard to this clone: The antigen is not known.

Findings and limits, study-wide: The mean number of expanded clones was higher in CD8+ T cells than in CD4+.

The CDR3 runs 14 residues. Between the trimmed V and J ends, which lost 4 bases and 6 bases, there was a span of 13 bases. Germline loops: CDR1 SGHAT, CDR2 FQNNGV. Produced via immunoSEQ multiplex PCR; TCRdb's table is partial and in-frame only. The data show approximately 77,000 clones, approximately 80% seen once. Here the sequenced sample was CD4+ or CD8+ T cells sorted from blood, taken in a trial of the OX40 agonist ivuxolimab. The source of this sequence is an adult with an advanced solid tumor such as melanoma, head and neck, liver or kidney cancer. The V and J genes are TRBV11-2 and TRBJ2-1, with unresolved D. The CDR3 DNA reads TGTGCCAGCAGCTCCTACGTGGAAGCCAATGAGCAGTTCTTC. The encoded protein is CASSSYVEANEQFF.